This T cell receptor (beta chain) came from a study of identical twins. Germline CDR1 and CDR2: SGHDT and YYEEEE. V lost 2 bases to trimming and J lost 3 bases, with 12 bases between them. The CDR3 has 14 amino acids. A universal primer site was added by template switching, and unique molecular identifiers were carried by the cDNA. Each CDR3 protein is one row after TCRdb ran MiXCR on the 5' RACE reads. The sample includes approximately 470,000 distinct CDR3 sequences, 12% to 15% seen only once; the top ten take around 0.52%. The sample also formed part of further work on yellow fever vaccine responses in identical twins.

V is TRBV5-6 and J is TRBJ2-7, with a possible D match to TRBD2 (7 bases). The sequencing sample was made of CD4+ T cells sorted from blood. The origin of this receptor is a woman aged 18-30 years in good health. CDR3 sequence (DNA): TGTGCCAGCAGCTTACGGGGGGCCCTCTACGAGCAGTACTTC. Translated, it gives CASSLRGALYEQYF.